This TCR beta chain was sequenced during a study of T cell repertoires in cytomegalovirus infection. Overall study context: Well-studied HLA-B-restricted epitopes and recently identified HLA-C-restricted epitopes of CMV were both used in the study. Matching HLA type, along with CMV infection, was indicated by public TCR beta signatures. General study points: CMV-specific TCR beta clonotypes restricted by HLA-C were the ones dominating the ex vivo response.

This clonotype was detected only a few times. What it binds is unknown. TCRdb called the reads again in MiXCR, with one record for every CDR3 protein. This table has 550,000 to 700,000 distinct CDR3 sequences, approximately 40% appearing once. The CDR3 contains 15 residues. Trimming removed 4 bases from V and 9 bases from J; junction bases left unmatched: 13. CDR1 and CDR2 from the germline V gene are SGHTA and FQGNSA. J is TRBJ2-3 and V is TRBV7-2; 7 bases fit TRBD2. This TCR was recovered from a human donor in good health (CMV status not recorded). Some clones in this sample may be carry-over from other donors' samples. The input for sequencing was cultured PBMCs, taken from culture after CMV antigen stimulation. The CDR3 protein is CASSSTGGRIGTQYF. CDR3 bases: TGTGCCAGCAGCTCCACGGGCGGGAGAATAGGGACGCAGTATTTT.